A single T cell receptor (beta chain) is shown here with its context. The data originate from a study of blood T cell repertoires in COVID-19. Study-level information: COVID-19 samples from acute and convalescent phases originated in the United States, Italy and Spain.

Clones were read by immunoSEQ multiplex PCR, and TCRdb kept only the in-frame ones, dropping some. Seen here are more than 90,000 clones, about 81% observed once, and the top ten hold about 4%. V was cut by 10 bases and J by 7 bases, with 13 bases left in between. Germline assignment: CDR1 ENHRY and CDR2 SYGVKD. The CDR3 runs to 11 residues. This TCR was recovered from a man in his fifties or sixties with acute or convalescent COVID-19. V gene TRBV10-3 combines with J gene TRBJ1-2, with D tentatively TRBD1 (6 bases). Sequences were obtained from peripheral blood. Here the CDR3 reads CATEGGAGYTF. The CDR3 DNA reads TGTGCCACCGAGGGGGGGGCTGGCTACACCTTC.